These 14 T cell receptor beta chains were all obtained from the same sample, sequenced in a study of CD8+ T cells in alopecia areata. Reverse transcribed after extraction, RNA yielded cDNA as the sequencing template. TCRdb's table, derived via immunoSEQ multiplex PCR, lists solely in-frame clones and lacks some. The sample lists a few hundred thousand clones, more than 55% occurring once. The sample comprised CD8+ T cells sorted from blood. The origin of the receptors is a human donor in good health.

The rearrangement links TRBV29-1 to TRBJ2-3; TRBD2 might be the D (5 bases). Trimming cost V 7 bases and J 4 bases, with 15 bases left between them. Germline V lookup: CDR1 SQVTM, CDR2 ANQGSEA. CDR3 length equals 13 residues. CDR3 DNA: TGCAGCGCCGAGGGTCGGGAAGCAGATACGCAGTATTTT. It translates to CSAEGREADTQYF.

The V call is TRBV9, the J call TRBJ1-6; unclear D gene. The CDR3 is made up of 15 amino acids. V lost 0 bases to trimming and J lost 5 bases, with 9 bases between them. CDR1 is SGDLS, CDR2 YYNGEE, per germline. The CDR3, as DNA: TGTGCCAGCAGCGTAGAGCTGGGGAATAATTCACCCCTCCACTTT. This sequence encodes CASSVELGNNSPLHF.

The chain uses TRBV4-2 and TRBJ2-1; D is perhaps TRBD1 (5 bases). Germline CDR1 is LGHNA and CDR2 is YNFKEQ. Trimming cost V 2 bases and J 9 bases, with 8 bases left between them. This CDR3 has 12 residues. Here the CDR3 DNA reads TGTGCCAGCAGCCAAACAGGTGGTGAGCAGTTCTTC. It is translated as CASSQTGGEQFF.

This clone was seen only a few times. The CDR3 is CASPLSRGVAKNIQYF. The CDR3 nucleotides are TGTGCCAGTCCGTTGTCCAGGGGGGTAGCCAAAAACATTCAGTACTTC. The chain is built from TRBV19 and TRBJ2-4; TRBD1 might be the D (7 bases). Germline CDR1 reads LNHDA; CDR2 reads SQIVND (reference sequence). The V end was cut by 8 bases, the J end by 0 bases, with 17 bases between. The CDR3 spans 16 residues.

The chain employs TRBV6-6 and TRBJ1-2; a weak D match, TRBD1 (5 bases). The CDR3 spans 13 residues. The germline V gene encodes CDR1 MNHNY and CDR2 SVGAGI (reference sequence). V was cut by 5 bases and J by 5 bases, with 12 bases left in between. The CDR3 region has the DNA TGTGCCAGCAGTGGGACGTCGCCTTATGGCTACACCTTC. Its protein product is CASSGTSPYGYTF.

In this sample, this clone turned up a few times. This chain joins TRBV5-1 and TRBJ2-7; no reliable D call. V lost 0 bases, J lost 0 bases, and 10 bases lay in between. This CDR3 contains 15 residues. Germline CDR1 is SGHRS and CDR2 is YFSETQ. CDR3 sequence: CASSLVADNSYEQYF. The CDR3 coding sequence is TGCGCCAGCAGCTTGGTTGCAGATAACTCCTACGAGCAGTACTTC.

V usage is TRBV2 and J usage is TRBJ2-5, with TRBD1 matching over 11 bases. CDR1 and CDR2 from the germline V gene are SNHLY and FYNNEI. The CDR3 runs 14 residues. Trimming at V came to 6 bases and at J to 5 bases, leaving 5 bases not matched to a gene. As DNA, the CDR3 is TGTGCCAGCAGCTGGACAGGGGGCGAGGAGACCCAGTACTTC. The encoded protein is CASSWTGGEETQYF.

This clone came up a few times. V gene TRBV5-6 combines with J gene TRBJ1-1, with 9 bases identical to TRBD1. Germline V lookup: CDR1 SGHDT, CDR2 YYEEEE. CDR3 length equals 17 residues. The J segment lost 1 base and the V segment lost 6 bases, leaving 13 bases of the junction unmatched. Here the CDR3 reads CASTMSGGTGPNTEAFF. CDR3 DNA: TGTGCCAGCACCATGTCCGGGGGGACAGGGCCGAACACTGAAGCTTTCTTT.

The chain is built from TRBV29-1 and TRBJ2-3; D ambiguous. Deletions cut 7 bases from V and 1 base from J, with 6 bases between. Germline V gene sequence: CDR1 SQVTM, CDR2 ANQGSEA. CDR3 length equals 11 residues. The DNA for the CDR3 is TGCAGCGCCGAAGGCACAGATACGCAGTATTTT. Amino acids: CSAEGTDTQYF.

This clone was seen a single time. The genes are TRBV7-9 and TRBJ2-1; the match to TRBD2 covers 7 bases. This CDR3 has 14 residues. CDR1 is SEHNR and CDR2 is FQNEAQ in the germline V gene (reference sequence). In DNA form, the CDR3 reads TGTGCTCGCACGGGCGGGAGCTCCTACAATGAGCAGTTCTTC. Translating it yields CARTGGSSYNEQFF.

The chain couples TRBV6-5 to TRBJ2-7; D possibly uses TRBD1 or TRBD2 (6 bases each). The CDR3 is 16 amino acids. The V end was cut by 0 bases, the J end by 0 bases, with 12 bases between. In germline, CDR1 is MNHEY, CDR2 SVGAGI. The CDR3 is CASSYSLGGSSYEQYF. CDR3 nucleotides: TGTGCCAGCAGTTACTCCCTAGGGGGGAGCTCCTACGAGCAGTACTTC.

As for this clone: The same CDR3 arises from other DNA sequences in this sample as well. The chain joins TRBV27 to TRBJ2-1; D is undetermined. Per the germline V gene, CDR1 is MNHEY and CDR2 is SMNVEV (reference sequence). The CDR3 runs 11 residues. V gave up 3 bases and J gave up 6 bases, with 3 bases separating them. The CDR3 region is CASSLGNEQFF. CDR3 DNA: TGTGCCAGCAGTTTGGGCAATGAGCAGTTCTTC.

This clone was picked up a small number of times. The J gene is TRBJ1-1, the V gene TRBV6-5; D gene uncertain. Germline loops: CDR1 MNHEY, CDR2 SVGAGI. V lost 7 bases and J 1 base, leaving 10 bases between the germline ends. The CDR3 covers 13 residues. CDR3 in amino acids: CASTVQENTEAFF. CDR3 coding DNA: TGTGCCAGCACCGTCCAGGAGAACACTGAAGCTTTCTTT.

This chain joins TRBV7-9 and TRBJ2-1; the D call may be TRBD1 or TRBD2 (5 bases each). The CDR3 consists of 15 residues. CDR1 and CDR2 (germline): SEHNR, FQNEAQ (reference sequence). V was clipped by 4 bases and J by 7 bases, with 17 bases between them. CDR3 coding DNA: TGTGCCAGCAGCTCCGCCGGGGCCCTGGTGAATGAGCAGTTCTTC. Its protein is CASSSAGALVNEQFF.